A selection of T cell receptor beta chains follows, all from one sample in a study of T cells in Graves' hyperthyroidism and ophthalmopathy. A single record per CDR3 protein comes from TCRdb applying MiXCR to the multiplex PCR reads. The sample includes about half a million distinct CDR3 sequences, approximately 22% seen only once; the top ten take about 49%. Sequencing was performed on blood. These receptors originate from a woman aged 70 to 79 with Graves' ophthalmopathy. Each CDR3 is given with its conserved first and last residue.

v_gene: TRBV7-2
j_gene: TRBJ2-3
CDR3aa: CASSYPAYSTDTQYF

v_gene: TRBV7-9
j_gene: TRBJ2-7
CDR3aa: CATTSGSVQYF

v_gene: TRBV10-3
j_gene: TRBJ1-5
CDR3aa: CAIRSRDSNQPQHF

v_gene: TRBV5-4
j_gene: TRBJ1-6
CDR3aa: CASSAQGNNSPLHF

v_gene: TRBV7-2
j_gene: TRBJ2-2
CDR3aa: CASRQGQGVSGELFF

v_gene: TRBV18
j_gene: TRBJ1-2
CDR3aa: CASSLNGQPGDGYTF

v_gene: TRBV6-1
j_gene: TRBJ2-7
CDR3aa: CASTLGLAGTYEQYF

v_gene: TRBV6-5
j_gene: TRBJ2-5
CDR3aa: CASSYQSRGRDQETQYF

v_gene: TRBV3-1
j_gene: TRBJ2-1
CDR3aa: CASSQELAADNEQFF

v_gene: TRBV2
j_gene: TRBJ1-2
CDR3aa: CASSRTVTNYGYTF

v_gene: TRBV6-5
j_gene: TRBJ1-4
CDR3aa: CASSYSRGMDEKLFF

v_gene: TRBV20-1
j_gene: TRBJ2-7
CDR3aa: CSATGTSRPYEQYF

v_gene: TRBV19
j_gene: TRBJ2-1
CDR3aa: CASSTHPGLPSYNEQFF

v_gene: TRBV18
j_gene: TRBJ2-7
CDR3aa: CATVGASYEQYF

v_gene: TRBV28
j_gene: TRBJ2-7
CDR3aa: CASSKPSGRNEQYF

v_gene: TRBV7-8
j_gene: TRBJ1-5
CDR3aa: CASSLSGRTGGSQPQHF

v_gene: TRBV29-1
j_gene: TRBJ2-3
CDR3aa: CSVEGANTDTQYF

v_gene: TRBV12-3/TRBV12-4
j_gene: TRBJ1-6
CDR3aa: CASSSDRGLNSPLHF